The subject of this entry is one T cell receptor beta chain. As a fraction of the sample, this clonotype is medium-sized (0.01 to 0.1%). Its binding antigen is unknown. No per-base quality is available; no much larger clone lies one base away. The sample is drawn from a study. The listed sequencing device is Illumina MiSeq. The public sequencing data were trimmed at Q25 with fastp and processed into clonotypes with MiXCR by TCRdb, which kept only in-frame beta chains. CDR3 protein duplicates are merged, each entry listing the most common genes and DNA. The sample yields about 4,900 distinct CDR3 sequences; around 8.1% were counted once. In total, the top ten clones hold approximately 9.4% of the sample. The sequenced material came from CD4+ T cells from synovial fluid. This clonotype was obtained from a human donor with rheumatoid arthritis.

The sequenced DNA: TGTGCCAGCAGCCGCGAGTCGGGGGCCAACGTCCTGACTTTC. It is translated as CASSRESGANVLTF. Recombination connected TRBV7-8 to TRBJ2-6; the D gene remains uncertain. At the junction V is shortened by 5 bases and J by 4 bases, with 9 bases in between. The cysteine opens and the phenylalanine closes a CDR3 of 14 amino acids. CDR3 DNA only is kept here, 42 bases in frame from base 1. CDR1 SGHVS and CDR2 FQNEAQ were looked up in the germline V gene.